This T cell receptor (beta chain) was recorded in a study of beta chain features in type 1 diabetes (dated by TCRdb to 2016 to 2019). Regarding the complete study: Mean age, gender distribution, total cell number and subset yield did not differ between patients and healthy donors. A total of around 110,000,000 sorted cells were examined across all samples, and RNA yield correlated strongly with the number of cells per subset. Naive and central memory subsets were obtained from all 30 or so donors, but regulatory and stem cell-like memory subsets were isolated from only 8 patients and roughly eight healthy donors. In the study, recently diagnosed type 1 diabetes patients and matched healthy donors were compared on the TCRB repertoires of their sorted circulating CD4+ T cell subsets.

Only a few counts were recorded for this clone. Its recognized antigen is unknown. No base quality information exists; no much larger clone differs at one position. Broader findings and caveats from the paper: At VDJ recombination sites, type 1 diabetes patients had fewer insertions and more deleted nucleotides, which implies abnormalities in thymic rearrangement. Naive, central memory and regulatory TCRB repertoires appeared to be more alike among patients than among healthy donors. In all four CD4+ subsets, TCRB CDR3 length was moderately but significantly shorter in type 1 diabetes patients. Sequencing cDNA rather than genomic DNA could over-represent highly expressing activated cells, although activation and CD3 levels did not differ between groups. Only small numbers of individuals were included in the HLA sub-analyses, which left unresolved whether HLA type had any influence on TCRB rearrangement. PCR might favor shorter templates, but patient and control samples were amplified and corrected together, so any skew would affect both groups equally.

The CDR3 has 16 amino acids, counting the end cysteine and phenylalanine. The entry retains the CDR3 DNA only, 48 bases that are in frame from base 1. CDR1 and CDR2 (ENHRY, SYGVKD) derive from the germline V gene. V is shortened by 2 bases, J by 2 bases, and the region joining them spans 14 bases. Each donor gave one peripheral blood draw, roughly 110 mL on average, collected into heparinised tubes. Using a panel that included CD45RO, CCR7, CD25, CD127, CD95 and CD27, naive, central memory, regulatory and stem cell-like memory CD4+ T cells were sorted on a BD FACSAria II. A purity above 98% was achieved for all sorted populations. Right away, PBMCs were isolated by Lymphoprep density gradient centrifugation and were stained directly, with no culture step. To minimize batch effects, samples were stained and sorted in pairs, one healthy donor with one patient per experiment. All of the isolated RNA was reverse transcribed with the High Capacity cDNA Reverse Transcription Kit, so expressed TCRB transcripts were sequenced. Deep immunoSEQ sequencing was performed on naive, central memory and regulatory T cell samples, with an average of around 3.4 million total reads per sample. After sorted cells were lysed in RLT buffer, RNA was extracted with DNase-treated RNeasy Micro or Mini kits, with the choice depending on cell number. Each cell subset was processed on its own to prevent cross-contamination, while patient and healthy donor samples were processed together. The immunoSEQ multiplex PCR was used to amplify TCRB sequences from cDNA, generating 87-bp fragments that spanned the CDR3 region. Sequencing of the amplicons was done on the Illumina HiSeq platform. In the source study's methods: Synthetic template baselines were used to correct PCR bias computationally, reads within Hamming distance 2 were collapsed together, and singletons that could not be merged were discarded. Reads were aligned to IMGT to assign V, D and J genes, CDR3 length, and insertions or deletions at six rearrangement sites. Clonotype counts were normalized to sorted cell number within each subset before computing true diversity and Gini coefficients with the tcR R package. Repertoire sharing was quantified using the overlap coefficient calculated on TCRB nucleotide sequences. As a proxy for the pre-selection repertoire, out-of-frame TCRB sequences from naive cells were analyzed. TCRdb provides this immuneACCESS table in a form limited to in-frame rearrangements. Some clones are lacking; in checked studies, under half of them reflect an unresolved V gene, and why the rest are absent is not known. V and J calls plus clone size are reproduced from that table; the DNA served to infer D and trimming. The sample table lists 600,000 to 700,000 clones, around an eighth of them with a count of one. Roughly 0.022% of the sample lies in the top ten.

The sequencing input was naive CD4+ T cells from blood. This sample's cell subset or site label indicates: true naive CD4+ T cells. The TCR was taken from a man aged 18 to 30 with type 1 diabetes. This receptor chain uses TRBV10-3 and TRBJ2-3; the D gene is possibly TRBD2, with 6 bases matching. The nucleotide sequence reads as follows: TGTGCCATCAGTGAGCAAGGTAGCGGATCCACAGATACGCAGTATTTT. Translated, it gives CAISEQGSGSTDTQYF.